A selection of T cell receptor beta chains follows, all from one sample in a study of type 1 regulatory T cells. TCRdb reanalysed the reads using MiXCR and keeps one entry per CDR3 protein. In the table there are 60,000 to 70,000 distinct CDR3 sequences, roughly 49% of which are singletons. No antigen has been assigned to these receptors. The specimen was cultured non-Tr1 T cells, either the whole culture or a sorted T cell fraction (not recorded which). These receptors originate from a human donor in good health. Each CDR3 is given with its conserved first and last residue. A D gene is named only where the DNA matches it firmly. Size is stated for part of the rows, as once, few or many counts, or as a class when the clone is expanded.

>TRBV5-1|TRBJ1-1|.|TRBD1
TGCGCCAGCAGCCCGGGACAGGGGGCCCTGTGGACTGAAGCTTTCTTT
CASSPGQGALWTEAFF
>TRBV7-9|TRBJ2-3|.|.
TGTGCCAGCGCCCCTCGGCAGACAACAGATACGCAGTATTTT
CASAPRQTTDTQYF
>TRBV5-1|TRBJ2-3|many|.
TGCGCCAGCAGCTTGGCCAGGGAGGAGGCAGATACGCAGTATTTT
CASSLAREEADTQYF
>TRBV10-3|TRBJ1-5|few|TRBD1
TGTGCCATCAGTGAGGGACAGGTGGGTCAGCCCCAGCATTTT
CAISEGQVGQPQHF
>TRBV30|TRBJ2-6|.|.
TGTGCCTGGAGGGTCTCTGGGGCCAACGTCCTGACTTTC
CAWRVSGANVLTF
>TRBV19|TRBJ2-2|.|.
TGTGCCAGTAGTCCAAAGACCGGGGGAGCCACCGGGGAGCTGTTTTTT
CASSPKTGGATGELFF
>TRBV29-1|TRBJ1-1|.|.
TGCAGCGTTGAAAGTGAGGTTAGGACTGAAGCTTTCTTT
CSVESEVRTEAFF
>TRBV11-2|TRBJ1-5|few|.
TGTGCCAGCAGCTTAGAGCGGGATCAGCCCCAGCATTTT
CASSLERDQPQHF
>TRBV3-1|TRBJ1-5|once|.
TGTGCCAGCAGCCAAGGGCCGGGGGCGGGGCAGCCCCAGCATTTT
CASSQGPGAGQPQHF
>TRBV20-1|TRBJ2-7|.|.
TGCAGTGCTAAAAGGGACCGAGAAGCCGAGCAGTACTTC
CSAKRDREAEQYF
>TRBV13|TRBJ2-3|few|.
TGTGCCAGCAGCAACGACCGGGACTTCACAGATACGCAGTATTTT
CASSNDRDFTDTQYF
>TRBV18|TRBJ2-5|.|.
TGTGCCAGCTCACGGTACCAAGAGACCCAGTACTTC
CASSRYQETQYF
>TRBV30|TRBJ1-1|once|TRBD1
TGTGCCTGGAGTGCCCTGGGACAGGGGGGACCTGAAGCTTTCTTT
CAWSALGQGGPEAFF
>TRBV18|TRBJ2-2|few|.
TGTGCCAGCTCTCCTCTCCAGGACGGGGAGCTGTTTTTT
CASSPLQDGELFF
>TRBV28|TRBJ1-3|.|.
TGTGCCAGCAGCAGGACCTTTTCCGGAAACACCATATATTTT
CASSRTFSGNTIYF
>TRBV27|TRBJ2-1|.|TRBD1
TGTGCCAGCAGTTTATTCCAGGGGGCGCAAAATGAGCAGTTCTTC
CASSLFQGAQNEQFF
>TRBV11-2|TRBJ2-1|.|TRBD2
TGTGCCAGCAGCTCCCTAGCGGGGGGGTACAATGAGCAGTTCTTC
CASSSLAGGYNEQFF
>TRBV2|TRBJ1-4|.|.
TGTGCCAGCAGGCCTCCGGGCCCCGGGGAAAAACTGTTTTTT
CASRPPGPGEKLFF
>TRBV20-1|TRBJ1-6|once|.
TGCAGTGCTAGAGACCAGGGTCACATTTCACCCCTCCACTTT
CSARDQGHISPLHF
>TRBV5-1|TRBJ2-5|few|.
TGCGCCAGCAGCCCCGGATCATTCGGAGAGACCCAGTACTTC
CASSPGSFGETQYF
>TRBV4-3|TRBJ1-4|.|TRBD1
TGCGCCAGCAGCCAAGCGACGGGACAGGGGAGAGAAAAACTGTTTTTT
CASSQATGQGREKLFF
>TRBV11-2|TRBJ2-2|few|.
TGTGCCAGCAGCTTATCCGGCAGCGACACCGGGGAGCTGTTTTTT
CASSLSGSDTGELFF